These 21 T cell receptor beta chains share one sample of origin, sequenced in a study of CD8 T cells in Susac syndrome. RNA amounts of about 0.5 to 1 ug underwent reverse transcription with random hexamers. TCRdb processed the immunoSEQ multiplex PCR reads anew with MiXCR; each CDR3 protein has one entry. The sample shows 150,000 to 200,000 distinct CDR3 sequences, 90% to 95% of them seen only once. Sequences were obtained from CD4+ T cells from PBMCs. The origin of the receptors is a human donor with multiple sclerosis.

CDR3 sequence reads: CASSQGARRPWEQFF. Written as DNA, the CDR3 is TGTGCCAGCAGCCAAGGTGCACGGCGGCCTTGGGAGCAGTTCTTC. J is TRBJ2-1 and V is TRBV14; D ambiguous. This CDR3 comprises 15 residues. Between the trimmed V and J ends, which lost 1 base and 10 bases, there was a span of 17 bases. Looked up from germline, CDR1 is SGHDN and CDR2 is FVKESK.

The chain employs TRBV30 and TRBJ2-7; 9 bases match TRBD2. Germline V gene sequence: CDR1 GTSNPN, CDR2 SVGIG (reference sequence). Trimming took 2 bases from V and 5 from J; bases not matched to a gene: 4. This CDR3 has 13 amino acids. CDR3 sequence reads: CAWSKREANEQYF. Written as DNA, the CDR3 is TGTGCCTGGAGTAAGCGGGAGGCAAACGAGCAGTACTTC. The full variable domain, with the rest looked up from reference TRBV30 and TRBJ2-7, is SQTIHQWPATLVQPVGSPLSLECTVEGTSNPNLYWYRQAAGRGLQLLFYSVGIGQISSEVPQNLSASRPQDRQFILSSKKLLLSDSGFYLCAWSKREANEQYFGPGTRLTVT.

The V call is TRBV4-3, the J call TRBJ1-5, with a tentative D call TRBD1 (5 bases). The CDR3 extends over 17 amino acids. The germline gives CDR1 LGHNA, CDR2 YSLEER. Trimming pared 0 bases from V and 9 bases from J, leaving 21 bases between. CDR3 nucleotides: TGCGCCAGCAGCCAAGATCTCAACGGTCGGGGGTACTGGCCCCAGCATTTT. Translation: CASSQDLNGRGYWPQHF.

This chain links TRBV7-3 with TRBJ1-1, with unresolved D. There are 13 residues in the CDR3. Germline CDR1 and CDR2: SGHTA and FQGTGA. V was cut by 5 bases and J by 1 base, with 8 bases left in between. DNA of the CDR3: TGTGCCAGCAGCCAAGTCCAGAACACTGAAGCTTTCTTT. Translated, it gives CASSQVQNTEAFF. Full variable domain (rest looked up from reference TRBV7-3 and TRBJ1-1): GAGVSQTPSNKVTEKGKYVELRCDPISGHTALYWYRQSLGQGPEFLIYFQGTGAADDSGLPNDRFFAVRPEGSVSTLKIQRTERGDSAVYLCASSQVQNTEAFFGQGTRLTVV.

This clonotype was counted once. The chain has TRBV7-3 and TRBJ2-2, with 8 bases identical to TRBD1. Germline lookup yields CDR1 SGHTA and CDR2 FQGTGA. Losses at the gene ends were 5 bases for V and 4 bases for J; bases not matched to a gene: 3. CDR3 length equals 14 residues. The CDR3 loop is CASSKGQATGELFF. In DNA, the CDR3 is TGTGCCAGCAGCAAGGGACAGGCCACCGGGGAGCTGTTTTTT.

The rearrangement uses TRBV24-1 and TRBJ1-2, with D hard to call. There are 12 residues in the CDR3. Trimming took off 3 bases at V and 3 bases at J, with 4 bases between the two ends. CDR1 KGHDR and CDR2 SFDVKD come from the germline V gene. Here the CDR3 DNA reads TGTGCCACCAGTGATCGGGACTATGGCTACACCTTC. This encodes CATSDRDYGYTF.

The chain combines TRBV6-4 with TRBJ1-5; no firm D call. Between the trimmed V and J ends, which lost 4 bases and 2 bases, there was a span of 12 bases. The length of the CDR3 is 15 residues. In germline, CDR1 is MRHNA, CDR2 SNTAGT. CDR3 bases: TGTGCCAGCAGTGGGTCCCGAAGGGGCAATCAGCCCCAGCATTTT. It codes for CASSGSRRGNQPQHF.

The chain recombines TRBV6-1 with TRBJ2-2; possible D gene TRBD1, 5 bases. The CDR3 has 15 amino acids. V lost 2 bases to trimming and J lost 1 base, with 8 bases between them. CDR1 is MNHNS, CDR2 SASEGT, per germline. In nucleotides, the CDR3 is TGTGCCAGCAGTGAAAGGACACTGAACACCGGGGAGCTGTTTTTT. This encodes CASSERTLNTGELFF.

V is TRBV20-1 and J is TRBJ2-3; 9 bases are shared with TRBD1. This CDR3 is 13 amino acids long. Germline V lookup: CDR1 DFQATT, CDR2 SNEGSKA (reference sequence). V trimming: 5 bases; J trimming: 3 bases; junction bases outside the gene matches: 3. In DNA, the CDR3 is TGCAGTGCTCCCGGGACAGGGACAGATACGCAGTATTTT. This encodes CSAPGTGTDTQYF.

This sequence joins TRBV11-2 and TRBJ1-5; unclear D gene. CDR1 SGHAT and CDR2 FQNNGV come from the germline V gene. This CDR3 is built from 13 residues. The germline V and J ends were trimmed by 5 bases and 8 bases, with 13 bases remaining between them. The CDR3 DNA is TGTGCCAGCAGCCAACTTTTGATGGAGCCCCAGCATTTT. This codes for CASSQLLMEPQHF.

V is TRBV20-1 and J is TRBJ1-5, with D tentatively TRBD1 (6 bases). Trimming cost V 6 bases and J 3 bases, with 12 bases left between them. The CDR3 has 13 amino acids. The germline V gene encodes CDR1 DFQATT and CDR2 SNEGSKA (reference sequence). This CDR3 is CSAHDRTNQPQHF. The CDR3 DNA reads as TGCAGTGCCCACGACAGGACCAATCAGCCCCAGCATTTT.

This clonotype was detected once. The V gene is TRBV5-4, the J gene TRBJ2-3, with 12 nucleotides matching TRBD2. The CDR3 sequence is 16 residues long. Germline-derived CDR1 and CDR2 are SGHNT and YYREEE (reference sequence). J lost 0 bases, V lost 9 bases, and 8 bases had no gene match. The CDR3, as DNA: TGTGCCATTACTAGCGGGGGGACTATTAGCACAGATACGCAGTATTTT. Protein product: CAITSGGTISTDTQYF.

The J gene is TRBJ2-1, the V gene TRBV29-1; 7 nucleotides align to TRBD2. V lost 6 bases and J lost 8; bases outside the gene matches: 13. Per germline, CDR1 SQVTM and CDR2 ANQGSEA. The CDR3 spans 14 residues. The CDR3 sequence is CSVGFRGSKHEQFF. The DNA of the CDR3 is TGCAGCGTCGGCTTCCGCGGGAGTAAGCATGAGCAGTTCTTC.

The J gene is TRBJ1-1, the V gene TRBV5-1, with no clear D. V was trimmed by 2 bases and J by 1 base, leaving 9 bases between them. Per the germline V gene, CDR1 is SGHRS and CDR2 is YFSETQ. The CDR3 is made up of 14 amino acids. The CDR3 region has the DNA TGCGCCAGCAGCTTCAACCAGGCGAACACTGAAGCTTTCTTT. Translation: CASSFNQANTEAFF.

In this sample, this clonotype turned up once. CDR3 amino acids: CASSRYLGGYTF. In DNA, the CDR3 is TGTGCCAGCAGCCGATACTTGGGTGGCTACACCTTC. The V gene is TRBV28, the J gene TRBJ1-2, with no clear D. CDR3 length: 12 amino acids. The ends were cut back, 6 bases at V and 7 bases at J, with 12 bases in the middle. Germline CDR1 and CDR2: MDHEN and SYDVKM.

The rearrangement joins TRBV20-1 to TRBJ2-7; TRBD2 is a possible D gene (6 bases). CDR3 length: 17 amino acids. Germline assignment: CDR1 DFQATT and CDR2 SNEGSKA (reference sequence). V was clipped by 3 bases and J by 7 bases, with 28 bases between them. DNA of the CDR3: TGCAGTGCTAGGAGGGACTCCACCGCTAACTTACGCAGAGAGCAGTACTTC. This sequence encodes CSARRDSTANLRREQYF.

The chain combines TRBV12-3 or TRBV12-4 with TRBJ1-4; 7 bases match TRBD1. V lost 4 bases to trimming and J lost 4 bases; unmatched junction nucleotides: 6. The CDR3 is made up of 15 amino acids. Here the CDR3 DNA reads TGTGCCAGCAGTTCGGGACAGAGGGTTAATGAAAAACTGTTTTTT. Its translation is CASSSGQRVNEKLFF.

This rearrangement joins TRBV5-1 to TRBJ1-5, with a possible D match to TRBD1 (5 bases). The CDR3 has 15 amino acids. V shed 0 bases and J shed 0 bases, with 7 bases lying between them. Germline loops: CDR1 SGHRS, CDR2 YFSETQ. The CDR3 loop is CASSLAGGSNQPQHF. The CDR3 DNA reads as TGCGCCAGCAGCTTGGCCGGGGGTAGCAATCAGCCCCAGCATTTT.

The chain is built from TRBV29-1 and TRBJ2-1, with D perhaps given as TRBD1 or TRBD2 (6 bases each). CDR1 and CDR2 from the germline V gene are SQVTM and ANQGSEA. The germline V and J ends were trimmed by 3 bases and 7 bases, with 13 bases remaining between them. The CDR3 spans 13 residues. This chain's CDR3 is CSVDLTRGNEQFF. The CDR3 nucleotides read TGCAGCGTTGACCTGACTAGGGGGAATGAGCAGTTCTTC.

V and J are TRBV6-1 and TRBJ1-2, with D possibly TRBD1 on 6 matching bases. This CDR3 is 15 amino acids long. Germline V CDR1 and CDR2: MNHNS, SASEGT. V was trimmed by 4 bases and J by 2 bases, leaving 14 bases between them. The CDR3, as DNA: TGTGCCAGCAGTGCAGGACAGTTTATCAACTATGGCTACACCTTC. Its translation is CASSAGQFINYGYTF.

This clonotype was seen a single time. The rearrangement links TRBV19 to TRBJ2-7; a possible D gene is TRBD2 (6 bases). CDR1 and CDR2 (germline): LNHDA, SQIVND (reference sequence). The CDR3 covers 12 residues. Between the trimmed V and J ends, which lost 5 bases and 3 bases, there was a span of 8 bases. This CDR3 is CASSAEGYEQYF. CDR3 DNA sequence: TGTGCCAGTAGTGCGGAGGGCTACGAGCAGTACTTC.